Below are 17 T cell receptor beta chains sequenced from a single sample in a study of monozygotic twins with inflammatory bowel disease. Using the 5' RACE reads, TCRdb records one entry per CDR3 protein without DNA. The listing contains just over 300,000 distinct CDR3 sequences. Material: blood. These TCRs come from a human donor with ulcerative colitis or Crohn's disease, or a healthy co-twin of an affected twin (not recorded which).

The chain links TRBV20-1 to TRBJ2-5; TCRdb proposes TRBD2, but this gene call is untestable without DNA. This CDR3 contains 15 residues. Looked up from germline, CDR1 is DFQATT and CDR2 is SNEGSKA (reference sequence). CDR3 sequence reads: CSAAGTSGRQETQYF.

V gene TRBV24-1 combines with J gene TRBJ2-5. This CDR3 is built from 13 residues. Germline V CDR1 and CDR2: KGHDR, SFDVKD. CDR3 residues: CATRGGNQETQYF.

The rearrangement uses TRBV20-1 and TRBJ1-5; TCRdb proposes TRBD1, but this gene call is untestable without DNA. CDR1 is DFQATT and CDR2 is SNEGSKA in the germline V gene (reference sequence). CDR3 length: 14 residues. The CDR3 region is CSAQEQGWNQPQHF.

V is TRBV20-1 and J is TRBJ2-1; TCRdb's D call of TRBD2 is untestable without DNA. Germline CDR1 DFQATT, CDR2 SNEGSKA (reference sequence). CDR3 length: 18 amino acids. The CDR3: CSPKRASGRTRTYNEQFF.

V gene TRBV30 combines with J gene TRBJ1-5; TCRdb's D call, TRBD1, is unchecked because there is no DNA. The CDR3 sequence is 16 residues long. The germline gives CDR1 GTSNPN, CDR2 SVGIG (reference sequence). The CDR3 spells CAWSLRGTGRYQPQHF. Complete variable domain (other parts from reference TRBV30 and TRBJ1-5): SQTIHQWPATLVQPVGSPLSLECTVEGTSNPNLYWYRQAAGRGLQLLFYSVGIGQISSEVPQNLSASRPQDRQFILSSKKLLLSDSGFYLCAWSLRGTGRYQPQHFGDGTRLSIL.

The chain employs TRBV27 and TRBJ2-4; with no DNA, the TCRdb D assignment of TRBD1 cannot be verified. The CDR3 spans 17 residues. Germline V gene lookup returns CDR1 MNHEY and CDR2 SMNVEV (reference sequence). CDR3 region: CASSLRKPQGAAGIQYF.

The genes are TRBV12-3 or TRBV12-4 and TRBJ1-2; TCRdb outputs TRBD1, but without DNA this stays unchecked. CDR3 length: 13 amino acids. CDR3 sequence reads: CTSSLLQAGGYTF.

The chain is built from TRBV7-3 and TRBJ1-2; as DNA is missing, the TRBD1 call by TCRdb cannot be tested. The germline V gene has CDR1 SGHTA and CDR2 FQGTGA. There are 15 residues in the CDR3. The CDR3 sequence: CASSSTRDSRNGYTF. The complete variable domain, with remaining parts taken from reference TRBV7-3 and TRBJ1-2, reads GAGVSQTPSNKVTEKGKYVELRCDPISGHTALYWYRQSLGQGPEFLIYFQGTGAADDSGLPNDRFFAVRPEGSVSTLKIQRTERGDSAVYLCASSSTRDSRNGYTFGSGTRLTVV.

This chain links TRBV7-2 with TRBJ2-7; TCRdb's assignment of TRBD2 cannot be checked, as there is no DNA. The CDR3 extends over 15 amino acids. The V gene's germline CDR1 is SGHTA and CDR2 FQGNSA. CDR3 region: CASSLEVSVLNEQYF.

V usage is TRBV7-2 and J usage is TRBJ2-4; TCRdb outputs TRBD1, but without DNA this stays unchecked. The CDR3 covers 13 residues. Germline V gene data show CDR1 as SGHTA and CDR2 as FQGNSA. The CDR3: CASSLEGDRIQYF.

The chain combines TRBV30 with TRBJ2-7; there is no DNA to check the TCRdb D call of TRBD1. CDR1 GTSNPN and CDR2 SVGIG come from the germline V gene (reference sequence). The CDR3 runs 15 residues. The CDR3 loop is CAWSQWDRGEYEQYF.

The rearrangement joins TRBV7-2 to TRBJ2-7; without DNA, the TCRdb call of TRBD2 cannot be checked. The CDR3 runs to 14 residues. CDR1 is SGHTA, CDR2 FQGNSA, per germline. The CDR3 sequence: CASSLSSGSHEQYF.

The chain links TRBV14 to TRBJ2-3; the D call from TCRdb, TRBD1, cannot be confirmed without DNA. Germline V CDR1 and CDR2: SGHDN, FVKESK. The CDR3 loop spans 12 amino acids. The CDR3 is CASSQAGYTQYF.

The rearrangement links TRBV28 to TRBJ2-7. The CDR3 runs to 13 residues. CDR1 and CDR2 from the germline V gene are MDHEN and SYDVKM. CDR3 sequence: CASSFTPAYEQYF.

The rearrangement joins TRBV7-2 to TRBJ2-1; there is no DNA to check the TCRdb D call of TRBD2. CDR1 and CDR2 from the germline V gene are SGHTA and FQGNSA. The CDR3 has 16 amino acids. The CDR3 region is CASSFSASGGDNEQFF.

This CDR3 is CASKTRDRGFSNTGELFF. J is TRBJ2-2 and V is TRBV2; TCRdb selects TRBD1, and the lack of DNA leaves this call unchecked. Germline CDR1 is SNHLY and CDR2 is FYNNEI. The CDR3 runs 18 residues. The full variable domain, rest sourced from reference TRBV2 and TRBJ2-2, is EPEVTQTPSHQVTQMGQEVILRCVPISNHLYFYWYRQILGQKVEFLVSFYNNEISEKSEIFDDQFSVERPDGSNFTLKIRSTKLEDSAMYFCASKTRDRGFSNTGELFFGEGSRLTVL.

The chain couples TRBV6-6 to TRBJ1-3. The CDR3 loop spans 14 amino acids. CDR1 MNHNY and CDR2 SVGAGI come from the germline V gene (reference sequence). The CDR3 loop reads CASGQWGSGNTIYF.